What follows is one T cell receptor (beta chain) and its context. Its antigen is currently unknown. The source of the sample is a study of blood T cells in healthy people across ages. Per sample, at least 5 micrograms of total RNA were extracted. Findings of the study overall: A conclusive naive versus antigen-experienced comparison was prevented by the unsorted PBMCs.

The CDR3 is 13 amino acids. Germline V lookup: CDR1 DFQATT, CDR2 SNEGSKA (reference sequence). The V gene lost 6 bases and the J gene lost 11 bases, with 22 bases spanning the gap. A sample-barcoded 5' primer and a J-beta primer mix were used in a second PCR of about 7 to 12 cycles. Template switching added a 12-random-nucleotide identifier to every cDNA molecule. TCRdb called the 5' RACE reads again in MiXCR, with one record for every CDR3 protein. This table holds roughly 800,000 distinct CDR3 sequences, 58% found once. The chain combines TRBV20-1 with TRBJ2-5; the D is unclear. The TCR was taken from a man aged 30 to 45 in good health. What was sequenced was blood. The CDR3 coding sequence is TGCAGTGCCCCCGCCTTGGCTCTCAATGAGCAGTACTTC. This gives the protein CSAPALALNEQYF.